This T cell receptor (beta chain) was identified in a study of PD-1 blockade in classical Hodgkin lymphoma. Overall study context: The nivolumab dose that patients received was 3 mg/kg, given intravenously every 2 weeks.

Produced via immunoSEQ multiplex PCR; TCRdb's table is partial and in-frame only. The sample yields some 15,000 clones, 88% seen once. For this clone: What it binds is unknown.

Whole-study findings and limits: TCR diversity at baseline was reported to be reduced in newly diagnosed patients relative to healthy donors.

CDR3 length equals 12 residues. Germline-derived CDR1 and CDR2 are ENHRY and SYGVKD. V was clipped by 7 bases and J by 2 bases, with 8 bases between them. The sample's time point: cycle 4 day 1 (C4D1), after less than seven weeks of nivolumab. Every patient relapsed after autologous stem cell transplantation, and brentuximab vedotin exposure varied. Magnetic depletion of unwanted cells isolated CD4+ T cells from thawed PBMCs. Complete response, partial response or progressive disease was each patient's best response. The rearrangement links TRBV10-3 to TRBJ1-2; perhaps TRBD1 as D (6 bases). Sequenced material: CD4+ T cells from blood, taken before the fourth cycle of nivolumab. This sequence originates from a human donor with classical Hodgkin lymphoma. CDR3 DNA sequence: TGTGCCATCAATAGGGGGAACTATGGCTACACCTTC. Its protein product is CAINRGNYGYTF.